This T cell receptor (beta chain) emerged from a study of T cells in narcolepsy. Study in general: Enrolled donors included narcolepsy type 1 or type 2 patients and healthy controls.

Broader study findings: Healthy controls reportedly lacked the autoreactive clonotypes serially found in patients' blood. Some memory CD4+ repertoires had no autoreactive clone sequences. Same-patient CSF and blood CD4+ T cell clonotypes included HCRT-specific and TRIB2-specific autoreactive ones.

Repertoires were generated with immunoSEQ multiplex PCR, while TCRdb's copy carries only in-frame clones and drops some. The sample has around 30,000 clones, less than 90% seen once. The CDR3 totals 16 residues. Germline CDR1 SGHRS, CDR2 YFSETQ. V lost 0 bases, J lost 1 base, and 13 bases lay in between. As to this clone: Its antigen remains unknown.

The rearrangement links TRBV5-1 to TRBJ1-1; D gene ambiguous. The sequencing input was CD45RA- memory CD4+ T cells from PBMCs. The sequence derives from a human donor with narcolepsy. The chain's CDR3 is CASSLDVGIQNTEAFF. In DNA form, the CDR3 reads TGCGCCAGCAGCTTGGACGTGGGCATACAGAACACTGAAGCTTTCTTT.